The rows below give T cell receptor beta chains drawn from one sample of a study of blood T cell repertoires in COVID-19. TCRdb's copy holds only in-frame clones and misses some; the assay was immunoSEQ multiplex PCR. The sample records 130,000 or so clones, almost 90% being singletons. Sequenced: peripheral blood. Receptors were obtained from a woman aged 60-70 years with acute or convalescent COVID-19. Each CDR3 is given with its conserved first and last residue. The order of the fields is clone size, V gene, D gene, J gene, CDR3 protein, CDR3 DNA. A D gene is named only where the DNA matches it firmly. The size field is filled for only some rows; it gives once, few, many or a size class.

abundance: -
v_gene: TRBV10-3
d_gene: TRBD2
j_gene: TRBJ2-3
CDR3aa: CAISESSGVSTDTQYF
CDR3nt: TGTGCCATCAGTGAGTCTAGCGGGGTAAGCACAGATACGCAGTATTTT

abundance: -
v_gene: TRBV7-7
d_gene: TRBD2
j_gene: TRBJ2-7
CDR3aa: CASSPGLAGIYEQYF
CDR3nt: TGTGCTAGCAGCCCGGGACTAGCGGGGATCTACGAGCAGTACTTC

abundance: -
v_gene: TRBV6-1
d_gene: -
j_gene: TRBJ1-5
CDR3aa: CASSEASLYPPAQHF
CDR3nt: TGTGCCAGCAGTGAAGCGAGCCTTTACCCACCGGCCCAGCATTTT

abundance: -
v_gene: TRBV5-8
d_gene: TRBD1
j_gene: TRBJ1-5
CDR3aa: CASSPWTGTNPNQPQHF
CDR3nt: TGTGCCAGCAGCCCCTGGACAGGGACAAACCCGAATCAGCCCCAGCATTTT

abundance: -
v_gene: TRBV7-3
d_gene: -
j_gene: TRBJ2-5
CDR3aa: CASSSGLQETQYF
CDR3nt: TGTGCCAGCAGCTCTGGACTCCAAGAGACCCAGTACTTC

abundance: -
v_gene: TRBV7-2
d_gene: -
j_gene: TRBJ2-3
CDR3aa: CASSLLPGRITDTQYF
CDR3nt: TGTGCCAGCAGCTTACTTCCAGGGCGGATCACAGATACGCAGTATTTT

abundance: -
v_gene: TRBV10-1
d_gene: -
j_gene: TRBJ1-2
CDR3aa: CASRTTSPGYGYTF
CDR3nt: TGCGCCAGCAGGACGACATCCCCCGGCTATGGCTACACCTTC

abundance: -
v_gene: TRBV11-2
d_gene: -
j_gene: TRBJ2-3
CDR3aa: CASSFGGGRTDTQYF
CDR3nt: TGTGCCAGCAGCTTCGGTGGAGGTCGGACAGATACGCAGTATTTT

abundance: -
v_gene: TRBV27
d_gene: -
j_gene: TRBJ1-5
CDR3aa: CASSLGVYQPQHF
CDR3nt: TGTGCCAGCAGTCTCGGGGTATACCAGCCCCAGCATTTT

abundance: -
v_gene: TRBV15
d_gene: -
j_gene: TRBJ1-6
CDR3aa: CATSRDGRQENSPLHF
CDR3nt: TGTGCCACCAGCAGAGATGGTCGACAAGAAAATTCACCCCTCCACTTT

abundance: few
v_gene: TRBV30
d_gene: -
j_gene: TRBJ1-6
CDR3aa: CAWSEGGSYNSPLHF
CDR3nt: TGTGCCTGGAGTGAGGGGGGGTCCTATAATTCACCCCTCCACTTT

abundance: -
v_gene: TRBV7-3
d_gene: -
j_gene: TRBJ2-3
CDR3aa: CASSPTGPNTDTQYF
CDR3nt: TGTGCCAGCAGCCCCACAGGGCCAAACACAGATACGCAGTATTTT

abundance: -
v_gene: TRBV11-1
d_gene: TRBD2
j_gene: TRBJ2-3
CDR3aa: CASRVGLAGGQDTQYF
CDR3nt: TGTGCCAGCAGGGTAGGGCTAGCGGGGGGGCAGGATACGCAGTATTTT

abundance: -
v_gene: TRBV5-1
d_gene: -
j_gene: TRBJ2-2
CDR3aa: CASSLAVGREGELFF
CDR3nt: TGCGCCAGCAGCTTGGCCGTGGGGCGAGAGGGGGAGCTGTTTTTT

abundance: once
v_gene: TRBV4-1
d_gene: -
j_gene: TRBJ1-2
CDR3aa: CASSQDSRPNYGYTF
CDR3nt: TGCGCCAGCAGCCAAGATAGTCGTCCTAACTATGGCTACACCTTC

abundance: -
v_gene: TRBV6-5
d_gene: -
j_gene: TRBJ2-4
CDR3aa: CASNKRGAKNIQYF
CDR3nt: TGTGCCAGCAATAAAAGGGGCGCCAAAAACATTCAGTACTTC

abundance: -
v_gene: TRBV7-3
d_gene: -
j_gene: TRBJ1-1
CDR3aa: CASSPSGGGNTEAFF
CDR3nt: TGTGCCAGCAGCCCGAGTGGGGGGGGGAACACTGAAGCTTTCTTT

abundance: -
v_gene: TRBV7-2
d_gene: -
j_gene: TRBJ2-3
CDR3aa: CASSPAVTDTQYF
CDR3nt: TGTGCCAGCAGCCCGGCGGTCACAGATACGCAGTATTTT

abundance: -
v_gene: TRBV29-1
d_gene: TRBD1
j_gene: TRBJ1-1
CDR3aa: CSGKQGEMNTEAFF
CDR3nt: TGCAGCGGGAAACAGGGGGAGATGAACACTGAAGCTTTCTTT

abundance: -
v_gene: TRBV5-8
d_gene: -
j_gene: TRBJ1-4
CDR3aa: CASSLTRGGLATNEKLFF
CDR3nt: TGTGCCAGCAGCCTTACTAGGGGAGGCCTTGCAACTAATGAAAAACTGTTTTTT

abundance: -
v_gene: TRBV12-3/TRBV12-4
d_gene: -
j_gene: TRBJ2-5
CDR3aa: CASSFVSGETQYF
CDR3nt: TGTGCCAGCAGTTTTGTATCGGGAGAGACCCAGTACTTC

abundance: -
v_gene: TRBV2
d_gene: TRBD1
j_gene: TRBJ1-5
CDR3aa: CASSGTGRQPQHF
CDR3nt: TGTGCCAGCAGTGGGACAGGGAGGCAGCCCCAGCATTTT

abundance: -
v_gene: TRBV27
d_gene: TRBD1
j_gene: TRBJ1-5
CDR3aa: CASRGQGGNQPQHF
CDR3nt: TGTGCCAGCAGGGGACAGGGGGGCAATCAGCCCCAGCATTTT

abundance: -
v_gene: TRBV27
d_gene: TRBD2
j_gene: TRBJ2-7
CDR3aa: CASSQGTSGGLEYF
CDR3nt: TGTGCCAGCAGTCAAGGGACTAGCGGGGGCCTGGAGTACTTC

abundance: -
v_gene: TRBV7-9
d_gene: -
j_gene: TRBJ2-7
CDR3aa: CASSFYVYEQYF
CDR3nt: TGTGCCAGCAGCTTCTACGTCTACGAGCAGTACTTC

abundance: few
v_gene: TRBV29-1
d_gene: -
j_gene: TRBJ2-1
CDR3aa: CSAEEGTTNEQFF
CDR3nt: TGCAGCGCAGAGGAGGGGACGACTAATGAGCAGTTCTTC

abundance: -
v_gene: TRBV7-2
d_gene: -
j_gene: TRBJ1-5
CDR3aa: CASSLQGNSNQPQHF
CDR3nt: TGTGCCAGCAGCTTACAGGGGAATAGCAATCAGCCCCAGCATTTT

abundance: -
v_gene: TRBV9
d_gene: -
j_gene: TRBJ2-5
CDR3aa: CASSVGRGNQETQYF
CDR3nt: TGTGCCAGCAGCGTAGGGCGGGGAAATCAAGAGACCCAGTACTTC

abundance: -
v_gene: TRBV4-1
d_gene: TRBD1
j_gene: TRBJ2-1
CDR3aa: CASSQLGGNYNEQFF
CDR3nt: TGCGCCAGCAGCCAACTAGGGGGCAACTACAATGAGCAGTTCTTC

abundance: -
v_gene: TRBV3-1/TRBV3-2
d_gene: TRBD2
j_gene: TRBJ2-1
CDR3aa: CASSQDARGGLGNEQFF
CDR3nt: TGTGCCAGCAGCCAAGATGCCCGGGGGGGGCTAGGCAATGAGCAGTTCTTC

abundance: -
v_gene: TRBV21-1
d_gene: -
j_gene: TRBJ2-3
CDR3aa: CASPKGGNPTDTQYF
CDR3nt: TGTGCCAGCCCCAAGGGCGGGAACCCCACAGATACGCAGTATTTT

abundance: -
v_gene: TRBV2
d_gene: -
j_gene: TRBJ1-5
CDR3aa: CASRWGDQPQHF
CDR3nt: TGTGCCAGCAGGTGGGGGGATCAGCCCCAGCATTTT